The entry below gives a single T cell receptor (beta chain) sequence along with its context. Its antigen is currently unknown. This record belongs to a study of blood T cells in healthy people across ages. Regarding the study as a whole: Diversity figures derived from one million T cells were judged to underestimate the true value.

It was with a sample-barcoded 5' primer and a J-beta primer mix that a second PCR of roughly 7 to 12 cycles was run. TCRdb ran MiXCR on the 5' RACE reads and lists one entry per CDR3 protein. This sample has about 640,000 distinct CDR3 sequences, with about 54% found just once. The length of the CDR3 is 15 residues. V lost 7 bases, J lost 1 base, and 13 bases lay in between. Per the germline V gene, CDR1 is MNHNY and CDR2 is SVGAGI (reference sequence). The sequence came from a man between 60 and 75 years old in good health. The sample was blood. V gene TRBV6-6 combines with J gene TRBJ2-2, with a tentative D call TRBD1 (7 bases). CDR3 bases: TGTGCCAGCAAGGAGGGGGCCCTGAACACCGGGGAGCTGTTTTTT. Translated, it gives CASKEGALNTGELFF.